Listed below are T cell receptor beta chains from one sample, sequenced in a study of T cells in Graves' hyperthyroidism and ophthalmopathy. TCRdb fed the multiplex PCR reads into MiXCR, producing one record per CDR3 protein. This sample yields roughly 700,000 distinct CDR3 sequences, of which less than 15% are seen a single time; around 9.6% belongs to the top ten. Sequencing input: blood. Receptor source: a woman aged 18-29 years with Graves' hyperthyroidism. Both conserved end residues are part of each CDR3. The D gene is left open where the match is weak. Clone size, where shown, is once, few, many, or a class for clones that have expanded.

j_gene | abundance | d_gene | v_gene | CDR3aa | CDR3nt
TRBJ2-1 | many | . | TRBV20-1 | CSAVRGLSYNEQFF | TGCAGTGCTGTTAGGGGTCTCTCCTACAATGAGCAGTTCTTC
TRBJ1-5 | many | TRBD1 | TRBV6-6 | CASSYPGQGTTNQPQHF | TGTGCCAGCAGTTACCCGGGACAGGGAACTACTAATCAGCCCCAGCATTTT
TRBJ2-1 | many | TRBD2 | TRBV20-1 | CSAILHGGSTYNEQFF | TGCAGTGCTATCCTCCACGGGGGGAGTACCTACAATGAGCAGTTCTTC
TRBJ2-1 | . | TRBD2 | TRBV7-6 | CASSLMVSSGSIGQFF | TGTGCCAGCAGCTTAATGGTGTCTAGCGGGAGTATCGGGCAGTTCTTC
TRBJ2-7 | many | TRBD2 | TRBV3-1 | CASSLSTSGRVEQYF | TGTGCCAGCAGCCTATCGACTAGCGGGAGAGTCGAGCAGTACTTC
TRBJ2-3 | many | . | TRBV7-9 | CASSLPRQAFTDTQYF | TGTGCCAGCAGCTTACCGAGACAGGCCTTCACAGATACGCAGTATTTT
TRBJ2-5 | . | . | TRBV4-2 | CASRFAGQETQYF | TGTGCCAGCCGCTTCGCGGGACAAGAGACCCAGTACTTC
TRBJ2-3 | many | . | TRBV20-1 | CSARWTDTQYF | TGCAGTGCTAGGTGGACAGATACGCAGTATTTT
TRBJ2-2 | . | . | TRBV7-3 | CASREFHTGELFF | TGTGCCAGTCGGGAATTCCACACCGGGGAGCTGTTTTTT
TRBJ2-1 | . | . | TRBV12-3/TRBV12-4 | CASSGLTVNNEQFF | TGTGCCAGCAGTGGACTCACCGTGAACAATGAGCAGTTCTTC
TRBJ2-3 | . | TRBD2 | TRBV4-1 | CASRTVGTSGRGATQYF | TGCGCCAGCAGGACGGTAGGGACTAGCGGGAGGGGTGCTACGCAGTATTTT
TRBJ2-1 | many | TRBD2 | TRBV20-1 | CSARSSGGPYNEQFF | TGCAGTGCTAGATCTAGCGGAGGTCCCTACAATGAGCAGTTCTTC
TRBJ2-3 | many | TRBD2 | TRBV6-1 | CASSAGTTTDTQYF | TGTGCCAGCAGTGCCGGGACTACCACAGATACGCAGTATTTT
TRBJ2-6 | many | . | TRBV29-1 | CSVEQSGANVLTF | TGCAGCGTTGAGCAATCTGGGGCCAACGTCCTGACTTTC
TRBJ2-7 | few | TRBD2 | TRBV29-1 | CSVESPTGGDIGQYF | TGCAGCGTTGAATCTCCCACGGGAGGGGATATTGGGCAGTACTTC
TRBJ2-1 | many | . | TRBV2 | CASSASSAANLEQFF | TGTGCCAGCAGTGCATCGTCCGCGGCGAACCTTGAGCAGTTCTTC
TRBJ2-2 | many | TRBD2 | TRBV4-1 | CASSQGYSGRPTGELFF | TGCGCCAGCAGCCAAGGCTATAGCGGGAGGCCCACCGGGGAGCTGTTTTTT
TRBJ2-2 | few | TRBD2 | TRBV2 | CASSGLAQNTGELFF | TGTGCCAGCAGCGGACTAGCGCAGAACACCGGGGAGCTGTTTTTT
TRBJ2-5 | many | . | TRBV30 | CAWSVLGSGETQYF | TGTGCCTGGAGTGTACTGGGGTCGGGGGAGACCCAGTACTTC
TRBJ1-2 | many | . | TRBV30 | CAWSVGSAGATNYGYTF | TGTGCCTGGAGTGTAGGATCGGCAGGAGCCACTAACTATGGCTACACCTTC
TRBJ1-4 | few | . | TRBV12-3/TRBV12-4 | CASRRGQKEKLFF | TGTGCCAGCAGGCGTGGACAAAAGGAAAAACTGTTTTTT
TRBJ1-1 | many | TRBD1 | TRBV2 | CASILDRGATEAFF | TGTGCCAGCATCCTAGACAGGGGAGCAACTGAAGCTTTCTTT
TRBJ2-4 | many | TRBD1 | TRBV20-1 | CSAASDRAIDIQYF | TGCAGTGCTGCCTCGGACAGGGCGATTGACATTCAGTACTTC
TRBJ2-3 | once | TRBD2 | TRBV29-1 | CSVEGFSGSTDMQYF | TGCAGCGTTGAAGGATTTAGCGGGAGCACAGATATGCAGTATTTT
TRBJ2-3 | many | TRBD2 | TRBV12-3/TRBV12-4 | CASSPGTSGRAIQFSDTQYF | TGTGCCAGCAGCCCCGGGACTAGCGGGAGGGCCATTCAGTTCTCGGATACGCAGTATTTT
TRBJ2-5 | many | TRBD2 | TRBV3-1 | CASSQDALAGEETQYF | TGTGCCAGCAGCCAAGATGCCCTAGCGGGGGAGGAGACCCAGTACTTC
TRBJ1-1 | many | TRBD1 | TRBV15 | CATSRAWTGRAAEAFF | TGTGCCACCAGCAGAGCCTGGACAGGACGAGCGGCTGAAGCTTTCTTT
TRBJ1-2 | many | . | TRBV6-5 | CASSYAGGRLDYGYTF | TGTGCCAGCAGTTACGCAGGTGGTCGTTTGGACTATGGCTACACCTTC
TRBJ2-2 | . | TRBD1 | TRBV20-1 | CSAGTGTANTGELFF | TGCAGTGCTGGAACCGGGACAGCCAACACCGGGGAGCTGTTTTTT
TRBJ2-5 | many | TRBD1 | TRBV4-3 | CASSQVAGGETQYF | TGCGCCAGCAGCCAAGTGGCAGGGGGAGAGACCCAGTACTTC
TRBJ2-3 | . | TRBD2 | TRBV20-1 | CSGGGRASTDTQYF | TGCAGTGGCGGCGGGAGGGCCTCCACAGATACGCAGTATTTT
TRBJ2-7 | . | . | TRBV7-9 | CASSKRALEQYF | TGTGCCAGCAGCAAGAGGGCCCTGGAGCAGTACTTC
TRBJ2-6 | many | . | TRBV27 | CASSSNSGANVLTF | TGTGCCAGCAGTTCGAACTCTGGGGCCAACGTCCTGACTTTC
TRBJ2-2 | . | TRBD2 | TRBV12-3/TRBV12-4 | CASSPGLAHGELFF | TGTGCCAGCAGTCCCGGACTAGCCCACGGGGAGCTGTTTTTT
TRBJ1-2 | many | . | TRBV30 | CAWSVWAMNYGYTF | TGTGCCTGGAGTGTCTGGGCGATGAACTATGGCTACACCTTC
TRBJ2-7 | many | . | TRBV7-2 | CASSLGASLEQYF | TGTGCCAGCAGCTTAGGCGCGAGTCTGGAGCAGTACTTC
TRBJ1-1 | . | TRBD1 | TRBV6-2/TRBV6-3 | CASSITGDWVNTEAFF | TGTGCCAGCAGTATAACAGGGGATTGGGTGAACACTGAAGCTTTCTTT
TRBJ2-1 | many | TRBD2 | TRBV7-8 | CASSSPTSGSSYNEQFF | TGTGCCAGCAGCTCCCCGACTAGCGGGAGCTCCTACAATGAGCAGTTCTTC
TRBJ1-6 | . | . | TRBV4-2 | CASSGEVSPLHF | TGTGCCAGCAGCGGAGAGGTCTCACCCCTCCACTTT
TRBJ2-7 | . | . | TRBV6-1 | CACQDGGRGYEQYF | TGTGCCTGCCAGGACGGGGGTCGAGGGTACGAGCAGTACTTC
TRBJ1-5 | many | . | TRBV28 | CASTGGEDQPQHF | TGTGCCAGCACCGGCGGTGAGGATCAGCCCCAGCATTTT
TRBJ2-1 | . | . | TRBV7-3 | CASALGSYNNEQFF | TGTGCCAGCGCCCTTGGGTCTTATAACAATGAGCAGTTCTTC
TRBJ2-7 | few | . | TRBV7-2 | CASSIPPGGGLEQYF | TGTGCCAGCAGCATACCCCCAGGGGGGGGGTTGGAGCAGTACTTC
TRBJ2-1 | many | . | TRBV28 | CASSSVKFYNEQFF | TGTGCCAGCAGTTCCGTAAAGTTCTACAATGAGCAGTTCTTC
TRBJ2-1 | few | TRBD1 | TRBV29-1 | CSAARGQGVYNEQFF | TGCAGCGCAGCAAGGGGACAGGGGGTATACAATGAGCAGTTCTTC
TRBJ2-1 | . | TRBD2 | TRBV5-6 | CASSPGLAPDTSYNEQFF | TGTGCCAGCAGCCCGGGACTAGCGCCAGACACCTCCTACAATGAGCAGTTCTTC
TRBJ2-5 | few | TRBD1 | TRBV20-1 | CSAARGTGGGQETQYF | TGCAGTGCTGCGAGGGGGACAGGGGGAGGCCAAGAGACCCAGTACTTC
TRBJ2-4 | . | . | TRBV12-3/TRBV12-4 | CASTPTPIAKNIQYF | TGTGCCAGCACCCCGACCCCGATAGCCAAAAACATTCAGTACTTC
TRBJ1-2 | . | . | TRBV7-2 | CASSPGTRSYGYTF | TGTGCCAGCAGCCCCGGGACCCGATCCTATGGCTACACCTTC
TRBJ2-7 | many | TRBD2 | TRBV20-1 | CSARVPLAGLSYEQYF | TGCAGTGCTAGGGTGCCTCTAGCGGGCCTCTCCTACGAGCAGTACTTC
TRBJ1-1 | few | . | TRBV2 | CASSELLGLRTEAFF | TGTGCCAGCAGTGAACTCTTAGGGTTAAGGACTGAAGCTTTCTTT
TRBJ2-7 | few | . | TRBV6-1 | CASSGPRDIRFYEQYF | TGTGCCAGCTCGGGTCCCCGGGACATCCGATTCTACGAGCAGTACTTC
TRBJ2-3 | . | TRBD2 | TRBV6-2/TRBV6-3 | CASSIAGELTDTQYF | TGTGCCAGCAGCATAGCGGGGGAACTGACAGATACGCAGTATTTT
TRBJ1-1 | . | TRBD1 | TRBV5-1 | CASSTGGTVTEAFF | TGCGCCAGCAGCACAGGGGGTACTGTCACTGAAGCTTTCTTT